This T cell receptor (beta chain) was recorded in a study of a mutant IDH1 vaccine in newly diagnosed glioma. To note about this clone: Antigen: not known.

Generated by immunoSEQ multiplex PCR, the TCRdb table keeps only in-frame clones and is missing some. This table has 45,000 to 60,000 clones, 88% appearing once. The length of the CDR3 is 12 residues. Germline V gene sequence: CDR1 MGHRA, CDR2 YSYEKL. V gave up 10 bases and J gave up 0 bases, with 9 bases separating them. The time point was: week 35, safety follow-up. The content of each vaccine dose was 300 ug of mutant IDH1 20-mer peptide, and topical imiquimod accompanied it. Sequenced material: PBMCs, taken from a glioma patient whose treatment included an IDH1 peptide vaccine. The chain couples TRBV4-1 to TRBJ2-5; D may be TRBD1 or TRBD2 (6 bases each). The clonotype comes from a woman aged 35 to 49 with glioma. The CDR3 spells CATRGHQETQYF. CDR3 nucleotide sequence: TGCGCCACTCGGGGGCACCAAGAGACCCAGTACTTC.